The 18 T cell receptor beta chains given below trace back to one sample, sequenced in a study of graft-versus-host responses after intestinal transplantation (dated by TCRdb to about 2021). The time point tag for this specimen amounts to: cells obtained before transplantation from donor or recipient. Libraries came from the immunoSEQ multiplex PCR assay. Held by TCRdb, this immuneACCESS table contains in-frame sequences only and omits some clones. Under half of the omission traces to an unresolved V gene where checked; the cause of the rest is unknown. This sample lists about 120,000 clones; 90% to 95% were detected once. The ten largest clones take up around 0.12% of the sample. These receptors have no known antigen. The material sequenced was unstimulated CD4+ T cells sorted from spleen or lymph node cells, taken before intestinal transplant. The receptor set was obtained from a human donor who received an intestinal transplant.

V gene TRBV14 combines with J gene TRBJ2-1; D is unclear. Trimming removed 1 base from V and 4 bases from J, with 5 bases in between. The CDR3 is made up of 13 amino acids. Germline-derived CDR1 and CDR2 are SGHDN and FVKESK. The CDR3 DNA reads TGTGCCAGCAGCCAAGTACATTACAATGAGCAGTTCTTC. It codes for CASSQVHYNEQFF. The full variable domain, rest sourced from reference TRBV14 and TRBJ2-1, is EAGVTQFPSHSVIEKGQTVTLRCDPISGHDNLYWYRRVMGKEIKFLLHFVKESKQDESGMPNNRFLAERTGGTYSTLKVQPAELEDSGVYFCASSQVHYNEQFFGPGTRLTVL.

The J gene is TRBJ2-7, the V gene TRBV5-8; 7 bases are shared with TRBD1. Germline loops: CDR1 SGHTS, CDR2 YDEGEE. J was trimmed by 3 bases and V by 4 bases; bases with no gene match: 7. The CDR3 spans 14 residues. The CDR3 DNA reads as TGTGCCAGCAGCCGACAGGGCTTACGCTACGAGCAGTACTTC. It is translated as CASSRQGLRYEQYF.

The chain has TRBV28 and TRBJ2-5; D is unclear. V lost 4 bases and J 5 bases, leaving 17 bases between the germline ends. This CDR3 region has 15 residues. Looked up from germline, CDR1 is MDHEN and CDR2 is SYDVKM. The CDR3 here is CASSSPSVGAETQYF. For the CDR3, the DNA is TGTGCCAGCAGTTCCCCTTCAGTGGGCGCCGAGACCCAGTACTTC.

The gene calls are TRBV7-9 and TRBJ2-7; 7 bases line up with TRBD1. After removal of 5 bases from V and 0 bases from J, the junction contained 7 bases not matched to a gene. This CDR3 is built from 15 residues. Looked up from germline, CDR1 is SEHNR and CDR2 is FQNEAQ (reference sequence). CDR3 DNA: TGTGCCAGCAGCGCCCGGGACAGTTCCTCCTACGAGCAGTACTTC. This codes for CASSARDSSSYEQYF. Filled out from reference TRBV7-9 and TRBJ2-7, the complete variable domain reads DTGVSQNPRHKITKRGQNVTFRCDPISEHNRLYWYRQTLGQGPEFLTYFQNEAQLEKSRLLSDRFSAERPKGSFSTLEIQRTEQGDSAMYLCASSARDSSSYEQYFGPGTRLTVT.

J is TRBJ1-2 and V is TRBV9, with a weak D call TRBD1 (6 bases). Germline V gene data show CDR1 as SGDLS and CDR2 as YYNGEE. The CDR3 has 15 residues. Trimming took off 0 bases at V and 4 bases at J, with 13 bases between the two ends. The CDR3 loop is CASSVGRGGLYGYTF. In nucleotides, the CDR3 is TGTGCCAGCAGCGTAGGGCGGGGGGGGCTCTATGGCTACACCTTC.

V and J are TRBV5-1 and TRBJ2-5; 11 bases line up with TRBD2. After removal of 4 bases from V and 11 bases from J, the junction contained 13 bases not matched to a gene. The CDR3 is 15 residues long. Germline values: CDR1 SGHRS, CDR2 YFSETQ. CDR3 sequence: CASSGRLAGLGEQYF. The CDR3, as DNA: TGCGCCAGCAGCGGCCGACTAGCGGGACTGGGGGAGCAGTACTTC.

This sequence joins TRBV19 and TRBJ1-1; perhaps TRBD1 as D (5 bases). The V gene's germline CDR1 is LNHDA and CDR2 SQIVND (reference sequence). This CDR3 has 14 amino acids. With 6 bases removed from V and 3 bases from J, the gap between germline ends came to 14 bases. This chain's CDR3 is CASRDGGGYTEAFF. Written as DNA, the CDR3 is TGTGCCAGTAGGGACGGCGGGGGATACACTGAAGCTTTCTTT.

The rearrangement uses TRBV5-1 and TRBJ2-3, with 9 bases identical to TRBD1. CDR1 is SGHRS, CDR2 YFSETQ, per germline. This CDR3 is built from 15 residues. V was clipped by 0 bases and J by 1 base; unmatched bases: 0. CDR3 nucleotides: TGCGCCAGCAGCTTGGGGACAGGGGGCACAGATACGCAGTATTTT. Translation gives CASSLGTGGTDTQYF.

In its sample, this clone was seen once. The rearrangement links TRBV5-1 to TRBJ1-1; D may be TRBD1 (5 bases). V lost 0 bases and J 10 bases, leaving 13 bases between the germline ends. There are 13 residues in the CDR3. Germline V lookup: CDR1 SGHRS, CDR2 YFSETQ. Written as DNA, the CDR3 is TGCGCCAGCAGCTTGGCGTCACGGCAGGGAGCTTTCTTT. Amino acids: CASSLASRQGAFF.

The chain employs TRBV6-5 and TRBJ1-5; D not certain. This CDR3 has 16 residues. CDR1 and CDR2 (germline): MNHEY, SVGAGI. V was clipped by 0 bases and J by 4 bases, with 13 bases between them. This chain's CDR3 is CASSYSTGSGNQPQHF. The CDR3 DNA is TGTGCCAGCAGTTACTCGACGGGATCGGGGAATCAGCCCCAGCATTTT.

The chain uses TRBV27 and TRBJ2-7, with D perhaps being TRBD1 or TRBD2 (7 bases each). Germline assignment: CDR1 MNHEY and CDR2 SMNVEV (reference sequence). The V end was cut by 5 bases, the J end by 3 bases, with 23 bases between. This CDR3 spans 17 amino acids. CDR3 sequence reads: CASSPHGAGDSDYEQYF. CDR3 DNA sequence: TGTGCCAGCAGTCCCCACGGGGCGGGGGACAGCGACTACGAGCAGTACTTC.

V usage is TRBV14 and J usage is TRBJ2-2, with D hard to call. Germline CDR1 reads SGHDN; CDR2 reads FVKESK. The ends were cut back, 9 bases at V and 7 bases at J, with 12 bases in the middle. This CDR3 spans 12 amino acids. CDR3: CASSMGIGELFF. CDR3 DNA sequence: TGTGCCAGTTCGATGGGAATCGGGGAGCTGTTTTTT.

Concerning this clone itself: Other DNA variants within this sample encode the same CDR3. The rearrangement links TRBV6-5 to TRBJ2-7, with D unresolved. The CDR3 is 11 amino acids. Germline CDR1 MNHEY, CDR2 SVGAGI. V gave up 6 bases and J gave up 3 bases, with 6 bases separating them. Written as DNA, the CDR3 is TGTGCCAGCAGCCGCCTCTACGAGCAGTACTTC. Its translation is CASSRLYEQYF.

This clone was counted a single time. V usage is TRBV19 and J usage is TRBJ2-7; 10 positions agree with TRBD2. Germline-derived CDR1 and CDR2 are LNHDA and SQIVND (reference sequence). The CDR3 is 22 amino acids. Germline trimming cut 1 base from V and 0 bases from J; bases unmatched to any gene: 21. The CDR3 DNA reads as TGTGCCAGTAGTATAGTCGGCCCAGACCTTAGGATAGCGGGAGGTACCTCCTACGAGCAGTACTTC. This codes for CASSIVGPDLRIAGGTSYEQYF.

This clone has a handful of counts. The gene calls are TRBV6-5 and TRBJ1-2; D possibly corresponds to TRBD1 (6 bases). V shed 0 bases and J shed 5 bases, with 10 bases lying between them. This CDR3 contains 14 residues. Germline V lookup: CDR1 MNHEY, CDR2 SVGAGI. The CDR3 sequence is CASSYSWDIYGYTF. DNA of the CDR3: TGTGCCAGCAGTTACTCGTGGGACATTTATGGCTACACCTTC.

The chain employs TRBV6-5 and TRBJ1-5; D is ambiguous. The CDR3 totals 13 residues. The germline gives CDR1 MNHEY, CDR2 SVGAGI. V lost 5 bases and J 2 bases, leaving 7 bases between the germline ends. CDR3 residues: CASSVSGNQPQHF. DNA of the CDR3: TGTGCCAGCAGTGTCAGCGGCAATCAGCCCCAGCATTTT.

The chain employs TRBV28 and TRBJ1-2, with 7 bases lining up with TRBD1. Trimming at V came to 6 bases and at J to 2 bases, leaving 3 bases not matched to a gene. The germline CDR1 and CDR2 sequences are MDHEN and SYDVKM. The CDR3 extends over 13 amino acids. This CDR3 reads CASRGDSNYGYTF. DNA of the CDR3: TGTGCCAGCAGAGGGGACAGCAACTATGGCTACACCTTC.

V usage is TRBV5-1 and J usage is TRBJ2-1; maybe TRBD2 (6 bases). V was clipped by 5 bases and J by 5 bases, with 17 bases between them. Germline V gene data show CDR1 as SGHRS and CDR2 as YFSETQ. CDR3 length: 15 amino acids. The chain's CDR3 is CASSSQRVRNNEQFF. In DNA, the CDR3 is TGCGCCAGCAGTTCCCAGCGGGTGCGTAACAATGAGCAGTTCTTC.